These T cell receptor beta chains were read from a single sample in a study of shared clonotypes between healthy human individuals. The data were produced by immunoSEQ multiplex PCR, yet TCRdb's version contains in-frame clones alone and is incomplete. The sample carries 2 million to 3 million clones, 93% recorded once. The specimen sequenced was naive CD4+ T cells from PBMCs. The receptors were gathered from a man aged 18 to 30 in good health. Some clones in this sample may be carry-over from other donors' samples. The conserved cysteine and the conserved F or W are not part of the CDR3 here. Clone sizes are given selectively: once, few, many, or a class where the clone is expanded.

v_call,clone_size,cdr3_length,j_call,cdr3_aa
TRBV5-4,NA,15,TRBJ1-2,ASSLGTGPTLLDGYT
TRBV7-2,NA,12,TRBJ2-1,ASSSGRPYNEQF
TRBV2,NA,11,TRBJ1-2,ASSGRPGGGYT
TRBV5-6,NA,14,TRBJ2-5,ASSLLGQGAGETQY
TRBV11-1,once,10,TRBJ2-7,ASSLGGGRQN
TRBV6-5,NA,13,TRBJ2-5,ASSYSKAGPSIEY
TRBV7-3,NA,14,TRBJ2-7,ASSLSGGLAYYEQY
TRBV5-6,NA,11,TRBJ2-7,ASSLAGGVEQY
TRBV18,NA,14,TRBJ2-5,ASSLYIAGEGETQY
TRBV7-2,once,12,TRBJ2-5,ASSLSGRGETQY
TRBV28,NA,10,TRBJ1-1,ASSIQGPEAF
TRBV19,few,13,TRBJ2-1,ASSVGGPTYNEQF
TRBV7-9,NA,13,TRBJ1-2,ASSRTGGGSYGYT